Listed below are T cell receptor beta chains from one sample, sequenced in a study of lung T cells in sarcoidosis with Löfgren's syndrome. MiXCR, run by TCRdb on the reads, gives a single entry per CDR3 protein. Among about 19,000 distinct CDR3 sequences, around a fifth were seen once, and the ten largest hold 0.65% to 0.9%. Source material: CD4+ T cells from bronchoalveolar lavage. The receptors here all came from a human donor with sarcoidosis (Löfgren's syndrome or another form), or a control subject (not recorded which). Each CDR3 is given with its conserved first and last residue. A D gene is named only where the DNA matches it firmly. Part of the rows lack a size; the others show once, few, many or a class for expanded clones.

D gene: -; clone size: -; J gene: TRBJ2-3; V gene: TRBV7-3; CDR3 length: 12; CDR3 DNA: TGTGCCAGCAGCTTAGTGGCGAATACGCAGTATTTT; CDR3 protein: CASSLVANTQYF
D gene: -; clone size: -; J gene: TRBJ1-5; V gene: TRBV2; CDR3 length: 12; CDR3 DNA: TGTGCCAGCAGGGGGGCAGGTCAGCCCCAGCATTTT; CDR3 protein: CASRGAGQPQHF
D gene: TRBD1; clone size: many; J gene: TRBJ2-7; V gene: TRBV28; CDR3 length: 15; CDR3 DNA: TGTGCCAGCAGAGGTCCGGGACAGGGAGGCTACGAGCAGTACTTC; CDR3 protein: CASRGPGQGGYEQYF
D gene: -; clone size: -; J gene: TRBJ2-1; V gene: TRBV12-5; CDR3 length: 12; CDR3 DNA: TGTGCTAGTGGTTTGGCTTACAATGAGCAGTTCTTC; CDR3 protein: CASGLAYNEQFF
D gene: TRBD2; clone size: few; J gene: TRBJ2-5; V gene: TRBV19; CDR3 length: 14; CDR3 DNA: TGTGCCAGTAGTTCGAGACTAGCGGGGGAGACCCAGTACTTC; CDR3 protein: CASSSRLAGETQYF
D gene: -; clone size: many; J gene: TRBJ2-3; V gene: TRBV3-1; CDR3 length: 16; CDR3 DNA: TGTGCCAGCAGCCAACTTTCCCTAGAGAGCACAGATACGCAGTATTTT; CDR3 protein: CASSQLSLESTDTQYF
D gene: -; clone size: -; J gene: TRBJ1-5; V gene: TRBV5-1; CDR3 length: 14; CDR3 DNA: TGCGCCAGCAGCTTGGGGGATTATAATCAGCCCCAGCATTTT; CDR3 protein: CASSLGDYNQPQHF
D gene: -; clone size: -; J gene: TRBJ2-1; V gene: TRBV4-3; CDR3 length: 17; CDR3 DNA: TGCGCCAGCAGCCAGAACCCCGGGCGGGGAATCTACAATGAGCAGTTCTTC; CDR3 protein: CASSQNPGRGIYNEQFF
D gene: -; clone size: -; J gene: TRBJ2-5; V gene: TRBV5-4; CDR3 length: 15; CDR3 DNA: TGTGCCAGCAGCCAACCTATCGGCAACCAAGAGACCCAGTACTTC; CDR3 protein: CASSQPIGNQETQYF
D gene: TRBD2; clone size: -; J gene: TRBJ2-1; V gene: TRBV20-1; CDR3 length: 15; CDR3 DNA: TGCAGCGCGGGGGGGTTAGCGGGAGGATACAATGAGCAAGTCTTC; CDR3 protein: CSAGGLAGGYNEQVF
D gene: TRBD2; clone size: many; J gene: TRBJ2-1; V gene: TRBV20-1; CDR3 length: 16; CDR3 DNA: TGCAGTGCTAGGACGTCCGGGCGGGAGTCCTACAATGAGCAGTTCTTC; CDR3 protein: CSARTSGRESYNEQFF
D gene: TRBD2; clone size: many; J gene: TRBJ2-3; V gene: TRBV20-1; CDR3 length: 16; CDR3 DNA: TGCAGTGCTAGAGATCCGGCTAGCGGGAGCACAGATACGCAGTATTTT; CDR3 protein: CSARDPASGSTDTQYF
D gene: TRBD2; clone size: many; J gene: TRBJ2-1; V gene: TRBV4-3; CDR3 length: 17; CDR3 DNA: TGCGCCAGCAGCCAAGGCTTCACTAGCGGGAGGGCCCATGAGCAGTTCTTC; CDR3 protein: CASSQGFTSGRAHEQFF
D gene: -; clone size: many; J gene: TRBJ2-4; V gene: TRBV28; CDR3 length: 14; CDR3 DNA: TGTGCCAGCAACGTCGCGGCCTTCAAAAACATTCAGTACTTC; CDR3 protein: CASNVAAFKNIQYF
D gene: -; clone size: -; J gene: TRBJ2-7; V gene: TRBV5-1; CDR3 length: 14; CDR3 DNA: TGCGCCAGCAGCACCAGGACGGTGACCTACGAGCAGTACTTC; CDR3 protein: CASSTRTVTYEQYF
D gene: -; clone size: many; J gene: TRBJ2-1; V gene: TRBV12-3/TRBV12-4; CDR3 length: 15; CDR3 DNA: TGTGCCAGCAGTTTAATTCTAACGGCCTACAATGAGCAGTTCTTC; CDR3 protein: CASSLILTAYNEQFF
D gene: TRBD1; clone size: few; J gene: TRBJ1-2; V gene: TRBV30; CDR3 length: 13; CDR3 DNA: TGTGCCTGGAGTGTAGGGGGCTCGAAGGGCTACACCTTC; CDR3 protein: CAWSVGGSKGYTF
D gene: TRBD1; clone size: medium-sized; J gene: TRBJ1-5; V gene: TRBV27; CDR3 length: 15; CDR3 DNA: TGTGCCAGCAGTTCTAACGGAGGGGGCGGTCAGCCCCAGCATTTT; CDR3 protein: CASSSNGGGGQPQHF
D gene: TRBD2; clone size: medium-sized; J gene: TRBJ2-3; V gene: TRBV28; CDR3 length: 17; CDR3 DNA: TGTGCCAGCAGTTTATACTATAGCGGGAGTCTGGCAGATACGCAGTATTTT; CDR3 protein: CASSLYYSGSLADTQYF
D gene: -; clone size: many; J gene: TRBJ2-1; V gene: TRBV12-3/TRBV12-4; CDR3 length: 15; CDR3 DNA: TGTGCCAGCAGTTTAGACCTCCAGATTGCAGTTGAGCAGTTCTTC; CDR3 protein: CASSLDLQIAVEQFF
D gene: TRBD1; clone size: medium-sized; J gene: TRBJ1-4; V gene: TRBV7-2; CDR3 length: 15; CDR3 DNA: TGTGCCAGCAGCGGCAGGGGGGCCACTAATGAAAAACTGTTTTTT; CDR3 protein: CASSGRGATNEKLFF
D gene: TRBD1; clone size: few; J gene: TRBJ1-3; V gene: TRBV7-9; CDR3 length: 14; CDR3 DNA: TGTGCCAGCAGCCGGACAGGGACTGGAAACACCATATATTTT; CDR3 protein: CASSRTGTGNTIYF
D gene: TRBD2; clone size: many; J gene: TRBJ2-7; V gene: TRBV6-1; CDR3 length: 14; CDR3 DNA: TGTGCCAGCAGCCAACTAGCGGGGCCCTACGAGCAGTACTTC; CDR3 protein: CASSQLAGPYEQYF
D gene: TRBD2; clone size: many; J gene: TRBJ2-3; V gene: TRBV6-6; CDR3 length: 16; CDR3 DNA: TGTGCCAGCAGTTACTCCGGGACTAGCGGGAGAGATACGCAGTATTTT; CDR3 protein: CASSYSGTSGRDTQYF
D gene: -; clone size: -; J gene: TRBJ2-5; V gene: TRBV3-1; CDR3 length: 12; CDR3 DNA: TGTGCCAGCAGCCAACAGATAGAGACCCAGTACTTC; CDR3 protein: CASSQQIETQYF
D gene: -; clone size: many; J gene: TRBJ2-7; V gene: TRBV6-1; CDR3 length: 14; CDR3 DNA: TGTGCCAGCAGTCTCCCCCATAAGCTATACGAGCAGTACTTC; CDR3 protein: CASSLPHKLYEQYF
D gene: -; clone size: medium-sized; J gene: TRBJ2-7; V gene: TRBV27; CDR3 length: 15; CDR3 DNA: TGTGCCAGCAGCACTTTGGACTCGTTGCCTCGGAGGCAGTACTTC; CDR3 protein: CASSTLDSLPRRQYF
D gene: TRBD1; clone size: medium-sized; J gene: TRBJ1-3; V gene: TRBV4-1; CDR3 length: 15; CDR3 DNA: TGCGCCAGCAGCCAACAGGGGGCCTCTGGAAACACCATATATTTT; CDR3 protein: CASSQQGASGNTIYF
D gene: TRBD1; clone size: once; J gene: TRBJ1-1; V gene: TRBV2; CDR3 length: 14; CDR3 DNA: TGCGCCGGACGAAAAGGGACAGGGAACACTAAAGCTTTCTTT; CDR3 protein: CAGRKGTGNTKAFF
D gene: -; clone size: -; J gene: TRBJ1-5; V gene: TRBV12-3/TRBV12-4; CDR3 length: 14; CDR3 DNA: TGTGCCAGCACCAAAACCGGGATAATTAGCCGAAAGCATTTT; CDR3 protein: CASTKTGIISRKHF
D gene: -; clone size: many; J gene: TRBJ1-1; V gene: TRBV7-2; CDR3 length: 15; CDR3 DNA: TGTGCCAGCAGCTCCGGAGTTTTTAGAAACACTGAAGCTTTCTTT; CDR3 protein: CASSSGVFRNTEAFF
D gene: -; clone size: many; J gene: TRBJ2-7; V gene: TRBV7-2; CDR3 length: 14; CDR3 DNA: TGTGCCAGCAGCTTAGTCGGAGATGCCTACGAGCAGTACTTC; CDR3 protein: CASSLVGDAYEQYF
D gene: -; clone size: few; J gene: TRBJ2-3; V gene: TRBV5-6; CDR3 length: 16; CDR3 DNA: TGTGCCAGCAGCTTTGGGACAATATTCCAACCGGATACGCAGTATTTT; CDR3 protein: CASSFGTIFQPDTQYF
D gene: -; clone size: -; J gene: TRBJ2-1; V gene: TRBV18; CDR3 length: 16; CDR3 DNA: TGTGCCAGCTCACCTCGAGACCCCTTAACCCTGAATGAGCAGTTCTTC; CDR3 protein: CASSPRDPLTLNEQFF
D gene: TRBD1; clone size: few; J gene: TRBJ1-2; V gene: TRBV29-1; CDR3 length: 14; CDR3 DNA: TGCAGCGTTGTAGGCGGACAGGGAGACTATGGCTACACCTTC; CDR3 protein: CSVVGGQGDYGYTF
D gene: -; clone size: many; J gene: TRBJ1-6; V gene: TRBV4-3; CDR3 length: 12; CDR3 DNA: TGCGCCAGCAGCCAACATAATTCACCCCTCCACTTT; CDR3 protein: CASSQHNSPLHF
D gene: -; clone size: many; J gene: TRBJ2-7; V gene: TRBV6-5; CDR3 length: 19; CDR3 DNA: TGTGCCAGCAGTTCCGGCCGGACTCACGCATCCACAACTCCTAGGGAGCAGTACTTC; CDR3 protein: CASSSGRTHASTTPREQYF
D gene: TRBD2; clone size: many; J gene: TRBJ2-3; V gene: TRBV10-3; CDR3 length: 18; CDR3 DNA: TGTGCCATCAGTCCTGGACTAGCGGGTAAATCTAGCACAGATACGCAGTATTTT; CDR3 protein: CAISPGLAGKSSTDTQYF